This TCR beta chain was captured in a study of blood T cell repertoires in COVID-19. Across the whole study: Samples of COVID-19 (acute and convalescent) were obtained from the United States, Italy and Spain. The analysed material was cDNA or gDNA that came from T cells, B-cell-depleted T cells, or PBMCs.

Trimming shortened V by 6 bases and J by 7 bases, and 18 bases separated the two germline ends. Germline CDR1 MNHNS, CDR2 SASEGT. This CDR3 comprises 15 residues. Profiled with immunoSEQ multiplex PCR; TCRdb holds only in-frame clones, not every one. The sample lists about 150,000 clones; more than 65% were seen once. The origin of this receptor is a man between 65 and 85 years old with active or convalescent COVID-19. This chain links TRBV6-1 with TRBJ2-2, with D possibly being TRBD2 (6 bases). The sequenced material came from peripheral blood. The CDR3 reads CASSKTGSVDGELFF. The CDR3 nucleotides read TGTGCCAGCAGCAAGACCGGGAGTGTCGACGGGGAGCTGTTTTTT.